This passage covers 5 T cell receptor beta chains from one sample sequenced in a study of shared clonotypes between healthy human individuals. The assay was immunoSEQ multiplex PCR, and TCRdb's table has in-frame clones only and misses some. The sample has about 2.2 million clones; about 93% are singletons. Naive CD8 cells were CD45RO-negative, positively selected for CCR7, excluding terminally differentiated effector memory CD45RA+ cells. The sample was naive CD8+ T cells from PBMCs. Receptor source: a young man in good health. Some clones in this sample may be carry-over from other donors' samples.

V gene TRBV4-1 combines with J gene TRBJ1-1; D remains ambiguous. The CDR3 covers 18 residues. Germline CDR1 MGHRA, CDR2 YSYEKL. Trimming removed 0 bases at V and 1 base at J, with 18 bases between. CDR3 region: CASSQDEAFFRPNTEAFF. CDR3 DNA: TGCGCCAGCAGCCAAGATGAGGCTTTTTTTCGACCGAACACTGAAGCTTTCTTT.

V and J are TRBV7-6 and TRBJ2-1; 7 positions match TRBD1. The trim removed 1 base at V and 12 bases at J, leaving 12 bases unmatched. This CDR3 has 15 residues. Germline CDR1 SGHVS, CDR2 FNYEAQ. The CDR3 sequence is CASSLGEGARSGQFF. In nucleotides, the CDR3 is TGTGCCAGCAGCTTAGGTGAGGGGGCACGGTCGGGGCAGTTCTTC.

A note on this clone: At one of its ends the junction is not consistent with the germline gene, which may arise from a read error. This rearrangement joins TRBV28 to TRBJ2-7, with 10 bases that match TRBD2. Germline values: CDR1 MDHEN, CDR2 SYDVKM. This CDR3 region has 14 residues. CDR3 nucleotide sequence: TGTGCCAGCACCAGCGGGAGGGCCTCCTCCGAGCAGTACTTC. Translated: CASTSGRASSEQYF. Variable domain in full (rest from reference TRBV28 and TRBJ2-7): DVKVTQSSRYLVKRTGEKVFLECVQDMDHENMFWYRQDPGLGLRLIYFSYDVKMKEKGDIPEGYSVSREKKERFSLILESASTNQTSMYLCASTSGRASSEQYFGPGTRLTVT.

Only one count was recorded for this clone. The CDR3 protein is CASSLGFLYEQYF. The CDR3 DNA reads TGCGCCAGCAGCTTGGGTTTCCTGTACGAGCAGTACTTC. The rearrangement uses TRBV5-1 and TRBJ2-7; D ambiguous. The germline V and J ends were trimmed by 0 bases and 4 bases, with 8 bases remaining between them. The CDR3 length is 13 residues. Per germline, CDR1 SGHRS and CDR2 YFSETQ.

The CDR3 protein is CASSLLAGSRTYEQYF. For the CDR3, the DNA is TGTGCCAGCAGTTTACTAGCGGGAAGCCGTACCTACGAGCAGTACTTC. V usage is TRBV28 and J usage is TRBJ2-7, with 9 bases that match TRBD2. Germline loops: CDR1 MDHEN, CDR2 SYDVKM. The CDR3 extends over 16 amino acids. V dropped 2 bases and J dropped 2; count of bases not matched to a gene: 7. The variable domain in full, completed from reference TRBV28 and TRBJ2-7, reads DVKVTQSSRYLVKRTGEKVFLECVQDMDHENMFWYRQDPGLGLRLIYFSYDVKMKEKGDIPEGYSVSREKKERFSLILESASTNQTSMYLCASSLLAGSRTYEQYFGPGTRLTVT.